This entry describes one T cell receptor beta chain. A much more abundant neighbour one base away suggests this may be a read error. Sequencing libraries for TCR beta were prepared with iRepertoire HTBI primers and Arm-PCR of CDR3 regions. TCRdb re-analysed the multiplex PCR reads in MiXCR, keeping a single row per CDR3 protein. The repertoire consists of 400,000 or so distinct CDR3 sequences, with around a quarter occurring once and the leading ten covering roughly a quarter. The data were obtained in a study of regulatory T cells in long-lasting Graves disease. V gave up 5 bases and J gave up 2 bases, with 15 bases separating them. Germline loops: CDR1 SGHAT, CDR2 FQNNGV. This CDR3 has 15 amino acids. Time point defined: persistent/refractory GD, antithyroid drugs over 5 years with positive TRAb. Isolated PBMC RNA provided the starting material for the TCR library.

The input for sequencing was peripheral blood mononuclear cells (PBMCs), taken when the disease was refractory, from a patient treated with antithyroid drugs. This TCR derives from a female donor with Graves disease. This chain connects TRBV11-2 to TRBJ2-5, with D tentatively TRBD2 (6 bases). The CDR3 is CASSPGRGIQETQYF. The CDR3 DNA reads as TGTGCCAGCAGCCCGGGACGGGGGATACAAGAGACCCAGTACTTC.